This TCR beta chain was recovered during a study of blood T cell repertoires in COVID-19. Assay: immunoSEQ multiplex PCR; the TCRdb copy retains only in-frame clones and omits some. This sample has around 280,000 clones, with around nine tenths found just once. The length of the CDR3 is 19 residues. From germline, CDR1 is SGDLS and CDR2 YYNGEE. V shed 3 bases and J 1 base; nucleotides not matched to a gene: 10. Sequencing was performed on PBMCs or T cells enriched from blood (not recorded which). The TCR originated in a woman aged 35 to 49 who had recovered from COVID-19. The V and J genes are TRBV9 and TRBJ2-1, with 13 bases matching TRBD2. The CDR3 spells CASSGGTSGTKRSYNEQFF. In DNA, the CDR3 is TGTGCCAGCAGCGGAGGGACTAGCGGGACCAAGAGGTCCTACAATGAGCAGTTCTTC.